This entry lists 9 T cell receptor beta chains sequenced from one sample in a study of neurological immune-mediated disorders. TCRdb re-analysed the 5' RACE reads in MiXCR, keeping a single row per CDR3 protein. The data contain more than 50,000 distinct CDR3 sequences, 3% to 4% of them singletons. The material sequenced was PBMCs. Receptor source: a woman aged 45 to 65 with multiple sclerosis.

This rearrangement joins TRBV5-6 to TRBJ1-2; no firm D call. Trimming stripped 1 base from V and 2 bases from J, with 12 bases between. In germline, CDR1 is SGHDT, CDR2 YYEEEE. This CDR3 has 15 residues. CDR3 amino acids: CASSLYLSSNYGYTF. For the CDR3, the DNA is TGTGCCAGCAGCTTGTACCTGAGTTCCAACTATGGCTACACCTTC.

This clonotype has only a few counts. The chain joins TRBV3-1 to TRBJ2-2; D uncertain. Germline V gene sequence: CDR1 LGHDT, CDR2 YNNKEL (reference sequence). The ends were cut back, 0 bases at V and 8 bases at J, with 7 bases in the middle. The CDR3 has 13 amino acids. CDR3 DNA sequence: TGTGCCAGCAGCCAAGATTCTCGGGGGGAGCTGTTTTTT. As protein: CASSQDSRGELFF. The full variable domain, its missing parts supplied by reference TRBV3-1 and TRBJ2-2, is DTAVSQTPKYLVTQMGNDKSIKCEQNLGHDTMYWYKQDSKKFLKIMFSYNNKELIINETVPNRFSPKSPDKAHLNLHINSLELGDSAVYFCASSQDSRGELFFGEGSRLTVL.

This clonotype was seen ten or more times. The chain is built from TRBV10-3 and TRBJ2-5; D may be TRBD1 or TRBD2 (7 bases each). Germline CDR1 reads ENHRY; CDR2 reads SYGVKD. Deletions cut 2 bases from V and 5 bases from J, with 12 bases between. The CDR3 sequence is 14 residues long. CDR3 nucleotides: TGTGCCATCAGTGAGAGACAGGGAGGGGAGACCCAGTACTTC. Translation gives CAISERQGGETQYF.

This clonotype showed up many times. The chain uses TRBV20-1 and TRBJ1-4; D ambiguous. CDR3 length: 15 amino acids. The germline CDR1 and CDR2 sequences are DFQATT and SNEGSKA (reference sequence). The germline V and J ends were trimmed by 3 bases and 4 bases, with 15 bases remaining between them. As DNA, the CDR3 is TGCAGTGCTAGTAGGTCCGAAGAGTTTAATGAAAAACTGTTTTTT. It yields the protein CSASRSEEFNEKLFF.

In this sample, this clonotype turned up many times. V and J are TRBV20-1 and TRBJ2-7, with D perhaps assigned TRBD1 or TRBD2 (5 bases each). CDR1 is DFQATT and CDR2 is SNEGSKA in the germline V gene (reference sequence). Trimming took 2 bases from V and 3 from J, leaving 20 bases between them. The CDR3 sequence is 16 residues long. The chain's CDR3 is CSARPSGKGPFYEQYF. In nucleotides, the CDR3 is TGCAGTGCTAGACCCTCCGGGAAGGGGCCCTTCTACGAGCAGTACTTC.

This clonotype was counted many times. This chain connects TRBV20-1 to TRBJ2-1, with 8 bases lining up with TRBD2. V was pared by 6 bases and J by 7 bases, with 11 bases of the junction left unmatched. There are 14 residues in the CDR3. In germline, CDR1 is DFQATT, CDR2 SNEGSKA (reference sequence). CDR3 bases: TGCAGTGCACCGACTAGCGAAGGATTGAATGAGCAGTTCTTC. Its protein is CSAPTSEGLNEQFF.

This clonotype occurred a few times. The V gene is TRBV24-1, the J gene TRBJ1-2; no clear D gene. V lost 1 base and J lost 6, with 5 bases in between. This CDR3 is 12 amino acids long. CDR1 KGHDR and CDR2 SFDVKD come from the germline V gene. The CDR3 loop reads CATSDFRNGYTF. CDR3 DNA: TGTGCCACCAGTGATTTCAGAAATGGCTACACCTTC.

The chain carries TRBV6-1 and TRBJ2-1, with 12 bases matching TRBD2. Looked up from germline, CDR1 is MNHNS and CDR2 is SASEGT. The CDR3 is made up of 17 amino acids. Germline trimming cut 4 bases from V and 4 bases from J; bases unmatched to any gene: 8. The CDR3 DNA is TGTGCCAGCAGTGGTTCTAGCGGGAGGGCTGCTTACAATGAGCAGTTCTTC. Translated: CASSGSSGRAAYNEQFF.

There are many counts of this clonotype. J is TRBJ1-5 and V is TRBV24-1, with TRBD1 matching over 7 bases. CDR3 length equals 13 residues. Germline V lookup: CDR1 KGHDR, CDR2 SFDVKD. Trimming cost V 9 bases and J 7 bases; bases outside gene matches: 8. CDR3 nucleotides: TGTGCCACCTCAGACAGGGCCAGCCAGCCCCAGCATTTT. Amino acids: CATSDRASQPQHF.